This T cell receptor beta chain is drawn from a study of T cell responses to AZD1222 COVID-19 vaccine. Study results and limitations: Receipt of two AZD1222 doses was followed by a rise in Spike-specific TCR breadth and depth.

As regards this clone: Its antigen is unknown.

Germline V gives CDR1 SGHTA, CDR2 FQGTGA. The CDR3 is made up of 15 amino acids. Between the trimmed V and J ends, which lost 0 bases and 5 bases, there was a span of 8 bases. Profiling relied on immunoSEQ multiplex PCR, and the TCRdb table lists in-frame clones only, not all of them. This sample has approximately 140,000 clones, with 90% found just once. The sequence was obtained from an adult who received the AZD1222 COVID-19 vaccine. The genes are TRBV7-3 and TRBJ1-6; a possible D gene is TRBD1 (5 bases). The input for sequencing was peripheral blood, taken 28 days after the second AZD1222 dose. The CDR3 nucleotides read TGTGCCAGCAGCTTAACAGGGGCCCATAATTCACCCCTCCACTTT. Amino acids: CASSLTGAHNSPLHF.